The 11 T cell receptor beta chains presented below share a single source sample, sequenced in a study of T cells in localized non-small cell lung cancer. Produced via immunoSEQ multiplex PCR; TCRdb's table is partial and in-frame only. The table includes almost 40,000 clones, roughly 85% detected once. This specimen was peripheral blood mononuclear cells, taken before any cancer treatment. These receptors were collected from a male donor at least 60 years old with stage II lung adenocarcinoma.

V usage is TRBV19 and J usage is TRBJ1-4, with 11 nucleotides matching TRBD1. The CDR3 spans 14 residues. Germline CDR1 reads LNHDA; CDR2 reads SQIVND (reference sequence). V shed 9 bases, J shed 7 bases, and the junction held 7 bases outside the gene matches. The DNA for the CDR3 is TGTGCCAGCACCGCCGGGACAGGGGGTGAAAAACTGTTTTTT. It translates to CASTAGTGGEKLFF.

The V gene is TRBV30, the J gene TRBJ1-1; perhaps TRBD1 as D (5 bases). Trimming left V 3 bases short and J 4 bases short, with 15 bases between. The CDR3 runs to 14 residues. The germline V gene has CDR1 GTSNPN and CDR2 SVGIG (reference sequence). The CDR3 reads CAWRRVGVGTEAFF. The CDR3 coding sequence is TGTGCCTGGAGACGGGTGGGGGTTGGCACTGAAGCTTTCTTT.

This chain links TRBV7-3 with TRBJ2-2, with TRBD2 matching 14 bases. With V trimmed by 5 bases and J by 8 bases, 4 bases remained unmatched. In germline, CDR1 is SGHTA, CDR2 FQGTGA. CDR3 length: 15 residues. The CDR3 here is CASSMGLAGAGELFF. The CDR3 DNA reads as TGTGCCAGCAGCATGGGACTAGCGGGAGCGGGGGAGCTGTTTTTT.

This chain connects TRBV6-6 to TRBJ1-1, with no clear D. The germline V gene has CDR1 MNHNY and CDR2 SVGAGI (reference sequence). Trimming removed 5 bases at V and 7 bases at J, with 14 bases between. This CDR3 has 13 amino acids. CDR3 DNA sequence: TGTGCCAGCAGTACGGTAGGGCTTAATGAAGCTTTCTTT. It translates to CASSTVGLNEAFF.

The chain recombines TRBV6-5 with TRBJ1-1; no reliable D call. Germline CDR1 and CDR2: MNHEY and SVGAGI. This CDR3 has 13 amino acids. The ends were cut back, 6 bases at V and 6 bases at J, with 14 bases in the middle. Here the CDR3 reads CASSPRWEAEAFF. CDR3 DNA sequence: TGTGCCAGCAGCCCCAGGTGGGAGGCTGAAGCTTTCTTT.

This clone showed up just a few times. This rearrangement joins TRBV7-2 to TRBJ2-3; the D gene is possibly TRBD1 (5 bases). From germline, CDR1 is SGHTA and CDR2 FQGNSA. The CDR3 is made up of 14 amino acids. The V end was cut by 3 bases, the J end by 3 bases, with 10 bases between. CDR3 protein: CASSFTGHTDTQYF. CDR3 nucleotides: TGTGCCAGCAGCTTTACAGGACATACAGATACGCAGTATTTT.

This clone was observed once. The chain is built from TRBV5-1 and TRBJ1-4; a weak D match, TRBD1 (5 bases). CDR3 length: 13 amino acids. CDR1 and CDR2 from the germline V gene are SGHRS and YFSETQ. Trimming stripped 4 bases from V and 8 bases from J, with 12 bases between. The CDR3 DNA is TGCGCCAGCAGCATGGGGGTAGAAGAAAAACTGTTTTTT. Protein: CASSMGVEEKLFF.

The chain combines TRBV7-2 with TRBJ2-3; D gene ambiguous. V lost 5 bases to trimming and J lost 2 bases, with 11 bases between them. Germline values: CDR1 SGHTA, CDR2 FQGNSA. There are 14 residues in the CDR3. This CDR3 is CASSANALTDTQYF. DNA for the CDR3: TGTGCCAGCAGCGCAAACGCCCTCACAGATACGCAGTATTTT.

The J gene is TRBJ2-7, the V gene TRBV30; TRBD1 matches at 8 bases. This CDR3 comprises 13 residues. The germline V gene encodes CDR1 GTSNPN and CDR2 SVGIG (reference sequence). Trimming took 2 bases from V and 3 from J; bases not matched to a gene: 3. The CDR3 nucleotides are TGTGCCTGGAGTACCGACAGGGGCTACGAGCAGTACTTC. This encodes CAWSTDRGYEQYF. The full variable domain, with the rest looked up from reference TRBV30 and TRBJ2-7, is SQTIHQWPATLVQPVGSPLSLECTVEGTSNPNLYWYRQAAGRGLQLLFYSVGIGQISSEVPQNLSASRPQDRQFILSSKKLLLSDSGFYLCAWSTDRGYEQYFGPGTRLTVT.

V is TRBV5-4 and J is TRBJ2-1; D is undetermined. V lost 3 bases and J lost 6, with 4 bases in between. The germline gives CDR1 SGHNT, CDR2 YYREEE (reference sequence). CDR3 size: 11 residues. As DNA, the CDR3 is TGTGCCAGCAGCTGGAGCAATGAGCAGTTCTTC. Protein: CASSWSNEQFF.

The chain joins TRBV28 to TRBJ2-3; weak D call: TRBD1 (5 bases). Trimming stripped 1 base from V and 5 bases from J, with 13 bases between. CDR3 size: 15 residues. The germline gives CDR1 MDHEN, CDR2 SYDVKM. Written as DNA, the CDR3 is TGTGCCAGCAGTTTATACCAGGGAAAGGAAGATACGCAGTATTTT. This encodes CASSLYQGKEDTQYF. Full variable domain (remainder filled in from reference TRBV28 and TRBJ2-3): DVKVTQSSRYLVKRTGEKVFLECVQDMDHENMFWYRQDPGLGLRLIYFSYDVKMKEKGDIPEGYSVSREKKERFSLILESASTNQTSMYLCASSLYQGKEDTQYFGPGTRLTVL.